One T cell receptor beta chain is described in this entry. These data originate in a study of blood T cell repertoires in COVID-19. The wider study: Whether acute or convalescent, the COVID-19 samples came from the United States, Italy and Spain.

V lost 3 bases and J 4 bases, leaving 16 bases between the germline ends. CDR1 and CDR2 (germline): SGDLS, YYNGEE. The CDR3 has 15 amino acids. Per the original methods: Reference gene primers were amplified, and this amplification served to estimate nucleated cell counts. Libraries were prepared by immunoSEQ multiplex PCR; TCRdb keeps only in-frame clonotypes and omits some of them. V and J calls and clone size are as listed in that table; D and trimming were resolved from the DNA. Of roughly 140,000 clones in the sample, around 89% were seen once. This clonotype originated in a human donor in a cohort sampled during active COVID-19. Sequencing was done on a sample of peripheral blood. J is TRBJ1-2 and V is TRBV9; the D is unclear. The CDR3 loop is CASSAHMGGSYGYTF. DNA of the CDR3: TGTGCCAGCAGCGCCCATATGGGAGGGAGCTATGGCTACACCTTC.